This T cell receptor beta chain derives from a study of blood T cell repertoires in COVID-19. In the study overall: There were acute and convalescent COVID-19 samples, and they came from the United States, Italy and Spain.

The CDR3 loop spans 15 amino acids. Germline CDR1 SGHVS, CDR2 FQNEAQ. Germline trimming cut 1 base from V and 2 bases from J; bases unmatched to any gene: 4. The count of this clone is one. TCRdb's table, derived via immunoSEQ multiplex PCR, lists solely in-frame clones and lacks some. The sample lists approximately 380,000 clones, around 85% occurring once. Sequencing was carried out using peripheral blood. The clonotype originates from a woman between 18 and 29 years old with acute or convalescent COVID-19. This chain links TRBV7-8 with TRBJ2-7; TRBD1 matches at 8 bases. The CDR3 bases are TGTGCCAGCAGCTTAGTGGGGACAGGCACCTACGAGCAGTACTTC. Its protein product is CASSLVGTGTYEQYF. Combining the CDR3 with reference TRBV7-8 and TRBJ2-7 gives the whole variable domain GAGVSQSPRYKVAKRGQDVALRCDPISGHVSLFWYQQALGQGPEFLTYFQNEAQLDKSGLPSDRFFAERPEGSVSTLKIQRTQQEDSAVYLCASSLVGTGTYEQYFGPGTRLTVT.